The rows below give T cell receptor beta chains drawn from one sample of a study of CD8 T cells in Susac syndrome. Using its own MiXCR run on the immunoSEQ multiplex PCR reads, TCRdb lists one record per CDR3 protein. The sample lists some 130,000 distinct CDR3 sequences, around nine tenths occurring once. Sequencing input: CD8+ T cells from PBMCs. The receptors here all came from a human donor with multiple sclerosis. Each CDR3 is given with its conserved first and last residue. Fields, in order: clone size, V gene, D gene, J gene, CDR3 DNA, CDR3 protein. A D gene is named only where the DNA matches it firmly. Clone size is stated in some rows and not others, as once, few, many or a class when expanded.

clone size: -; V gene: TRBV29-1; D gene: TRBD2; J gene: TRBJ2-1; CDR3 DNA: TGCAGCGTTGCAGCGGGGAACAATGAGCAGTTCTTC; CDR3 protein: CSVAAGNNEQFF
clone size: -; V gene: TRBV29-1; D gene: -; J gene: TRBJ1-1; CDR3 DNA: TGCAGCGCCATCTCCGGGGACACTGAAGCTTTCTTT; CDR3 protein: CSAISGDTEAFF
clone size: -; V gene: TRBV28; D gene: TRBD2; J gene: TRBJ2-7; CDR3 DNA: TGTGCCAGCAGTTCCCTGCGGGAGGTAAACTCCTACGAGCAGTACTTC; CDR3 protein: CASSSLREVNSYEQYF
clone size: -; V gene: TRBV19; D gene: -; J gene: TRBJ2-7; CDR3 DNA: TGTGCCAGTTCGGGTTTTGACGAGCAGTACTTC; CDR3 protein: CASSGFDEQYF
clone size: -; V gene: TRBV4-3; D gene: TRBD1; J gene: TRBJ2-7; CDR3 DNA: TGCGCCAGCAGCCAAGATCGGGACAGGGGTTACGAGCAGTACTTC; CDR3 protein: CASSQDRDRGYEQYF
clone size: once; V gene: TRBV5-4; D gene: -; J gene: TRBJ2-7; CDR3 DNA: TGTGCCAGCAGCGGACAGTCTCCGTACGAGCAGTACTTC; CDR3 protein: CASSGQSPYEQYF
clone size: -; V gene: TRBV7-8; D gene: -; J gene: TRBJ1-5; CDR3 DNA: TGTGCCAGCAGCTTGGGCCGCTCCTCAGTTCAGCCCCAGCATTTT; CDR3 protein: CASSLGRSSVQPQHF
clone size: -; V gene: TRBV7-8; D gene: -; J gene: TRBJ2-1; CDR3 DNA: TGTGCCAGCAGCTTAGCTCAACTCAGGAATGAGCAGTTCTTC; CDR3 protein: CASSLAQLRNEQFF
clone size: -; V gene: TRBV10-3; D gene: -; J gene: TRBJ1-5; CDR3 DNA: TGTGCCATCAGTGAGATAGCAGACAATCAGCCCCAGCATTTT; CDR3 protein: CAISEIADNQPQHF
clone size: -; V gene: TRBV12-3/TRBV12-4; D gene: TRBD1; J gene: TRBJ1-1; CDR3 DNA: TGTGCCAGCAGCCGACAGGGATCGAACACTGAAGCTTTCTTT; CDR3 protein: CASSRQGSNTEAFF
clone size: few; V gene: TRBV5-6; D gene: -; J gene: TRBJ1-5; CDR3 DNA: TGTGCCAGCAGCTTGGGGCAGAATAGCAATCAGCCCCAGCATTTT; CDR3 protein: CASSLGQNSNQPQHF
clone size: -; V gene: TRBV5-4; D gene: TRBD1; J gene: TRBJ2-1; CDR3 DNA: TGTGCCAGCAGCTTGGAGGGACAGGGGTACAATGAGCAGTTCTTC; CDR3 protein: CASSLEGQGYNEQFF
clone size: few; V gene: TRBV2; D gene: -; J gene: TRBJ2-7; CDR3 DNA: TGTGCCAGCAGTGACCACGAGCAGTACTTC; CDR3 protein: CASSDHEQYF
clone size: -; V gene: TRBV4-1; D gene: -; J gene: TRBJ2-1; CDR3 DNA: TGCGCCAGCAGCCAAGAACTATGGGATGAGCAGTTCTTC; CDR3 protein: CASSQELWDEQFF
clone size: -; V gene: TRBV6-2/TRBV6-3; D gene: -; J gene: TRBJ2-1; CDR3 DNA: TGTGCCAGCAGTTACGGGACTCACAATGAGCAGTTCTTC; CDR3 protein: CASSYGTHNEQFF
clone size: -; V gene: TRBV19; D gene: -; J gene: TRBJ2-7; CDR3 DNA: TGTGCCAGTAGTATGATCGGTGCAGGAGCCTACGAGCAGTACTTC; CDR3 protein: CASSMIGAGAYEQYF
clone size: -; V gene: TRBV4-3; D gene: TRBD1; J gene: TRBJ1-1; CDR3 DNA: TGCGCCAGCAGCCAAGATCGGGACAGGAACACTGAAGCTTTCTTT; CDR3 protein: CASSQDRDRNTEAFF
clone size: -; V gene: TRBV3-1; D gene: TRBD2; J gene: TRBJ2-7; CDR3 DNA: TGTGCCAGCAGCCAACACCCGACTAGCGGGAGCTACTTTACCTACGAGCAGTACTTC; CDR3 protein: CASSQHPTSGSYFTYEQYF
clone size: -; V gene: TRBV6-5; D gene: -; J gene: TRBJ2-7; CDR3 DNA: TGTGCCAGCAGTGCCGGCTACGAGCAGTACTTC; CDR3 protein: CASSAGYEQYF
clone size: -; V gene: TRBV14; D gene: -; J gene: TRBJ2-4; CDR3 DNA: TGTGCCAGCAGCCAAGATCGGGAAAAACTAGAAGAGAGGAACATTCAGTACTTC; CDR3 protein: CASSQDREKLEERNIQYF
clone size: -; V gene: TRBV29-1; D gene: -; J gene: TRBJ1-2; CDR3 DNA: TGCAGCGTTCAAGACGGAGCTTCCTCCGGCTACACCTTC; CDR3 protein: CSVQDGASSGYTF
clone size: -; V gene: TRBV6-2/TRBV6-3; D gene: TRBD2; J gene: TRBJ2-3; CDR3 DNA: TGTGCCAGCGTAGCGGGAGCTCCGACCACAGATACGCAGTATTTT; CDR3 protein: CASVAGAPTTDTQYF
clone size: -; V gene: TRBV7-9; D gene: TRBD1; J gene: TRBJ1-2; CDR3 DNA: TGTGCCAGCAGCTTCGAGGACAGGGGATCCTATGGCTACACCTTC; CDR3 protein: CASSFEDRGSYGYTF
clone size: -; V gene: TRBV7-9; D gene: TRBD1; J gene: TRBJ1-5; CDR3 DNA: TGTGCCAGCAGCACGACAGGGGGCAATCAGCCCCAGCATTTT; CDR3 protein: CASSTTGGNQPQHF
clone size: -; V gene: TRBV9; D gene: TRBD1; J gene: TRBJ2-7; CDR3 DNA: TGTGCCAGCAGCTTTTCAGGGGGCTTCGACGAGCAGTACTTC; CDR3 protein: CASSFSGGFDEQYF
clone size: -; V gene: TRBV28; D gene: -; J gene: TRBJ1-5; CDR3 DNA: TGTGCCAGCAGTTTACCCAATCAGCCCCAGCATTTT; CDR3 protein: CASSLPNQPQHF
clone size: -; V gene: TRBV20-1; D gene: -; J gene: TRBJ2-1; CDR3 DNA: TGCAGTGCTAGAGATGCGGGGAGGCATGAGCAGTTCTTC; CDR3 protein: CSARDAGRHEQFF
clone size: -; V gene: TRBV21-1; D gene: -; J gene: TRBJ1-1; CDR3 DNA: TGTGCCAGCAGCAAAAGCGCCGGAAGGGCCGGGAACCACACTGAAGCTTTCTTT; CDR3 protein: CASSKSAGRAGNHTEAFF
clone size: -; V gene: TRBV4-1; D gene: TRBD1; J gene: TRBJ2-7; CDR3 DNA: TGCGCCAGCAGCCAAGCGTTTGGGACAGGGATCTACGAGCAGTACTTC; CDR3 protein: CASSQAFGTGIYEQYF
clone size: -; V gene: TRBV7-8; D gene: -; J gene: TRBJ2-1; CDR3 DNA: TGTGCCAGCAGCCCCTTAGGGGGGGGCAATGAGCAGTTCTTC; CDR3 protein: CASSPLGGGNEQFF
clone size: -; V gene: TRBV7-2; D gene: TRBD2; J gene: TRBJ2-7; CDR3 DNA: TGTGCCAGCAGCTTAGTAGCGGGACTGTACGAGCAGTACTTC; CDR3 protein: CASSLVAGLYEQYF
clone size: -; V gene: TRBV20-1; D gene: TRBD2; J gene: TRBJ2-7; CDR3 DNA: TGCAGTGCTAGAGATAGCCTAGCGGGAGGAAGCTACGAGCAGTACTTC; CDR3 protein: CSARDSLAGGSYEQYF
clone size: -; V gene: TRBV7-9; D gene: TRBD1; J gene: TRBJ2-7; CDR3 DNA: TGTGCCAGCAACCCCACAGGGGGTAACGAGCAGTACTTC; CDR3 protein: CASNPTGGNEQYF
clone size: -; V gene: TRBV12-3/TRBV12-4; D gene: TRBD2; J gene: TRBJ2-5; CDR3 DNA: TGTGCCAGCAGTTTAGGGCTAGCGGGGGAGACCCAGTACTTC; CDR3 protein: CASSLGLAGETQYF
clone size: -; V gene: TRBV7-8; D gene: -; J gene: TRBJ2-4; CDR3 DNA: TGTGCCAGCAGCTTGACAGGACGGCCAACCTTAGCCAAAAACATTCAGTACTTC; CDR3 protein: CASSLTGRPTLAKNIQYF